This T cell receptor (beta chain) was captured by sequencing in a study of identical twins. Study results and caveats: Abundant beta clonotypes from cord blood bore fewer insertions; memory repertoires lacked this pattern.

Trimming cost V 6 bases and J 2 bases, with 12 bases left between them. The CDR3 extends over 14 amino acids. This clonotype was seen a handful of times. Antigen: not known. In TCRdb, the 5' RACE reads were re-called with MiXCR into one record per CDR3 protein. The sample shows roughly 480,000 distinct CDR3 sequences, 20% to 25% of them seen only once. The sample was also reused in another study, on T cells expressing NK-cell markers.

The chain has TRBV12-3 or TRBV12-4 and TRBJ2-3; maybe TRBD2 (5 bases). The sequenced material came from CD4+ T cells sorted from blood. This receptor was identified in a woman between 18 and 30 years old in good health. CDR3 in amino acids: CASRGGSNTDTQYF. CDR3 DNA sequence: TGTGCCAGCAGGGGCGGGTCAAACACAGATACGCAGTATTTT.